These 8 T cell receptor beta chains were all obtained from the same sample, sequenced in a study of blood T cell repertoires in COVID-19. Method: immunoSEQ multiplex PCR; TCRdb's copy keeps in-frame clones and lacks some. The sample includes about 240,000 clones, 85% of them seen just once. The sequenced sample consisted of peripheral blood. The receptors were gathered from a woman aged 60 to 75 with active or convalescent COVID-19.

This clone was seen once. The chain combines TRBV5-1 with TRBJ2-5; 7 bases line up with TRBD1. The CDR3 is made up of 15 amino acids. Germline-derived CDR1 and CDR2 are SGHRS and YFSETQ. The ends lost 5 bases at V and 4 bases at J; junction bases unmatched: 11. CDR3 DNA sequence: TGCGCCAGCAGGCGAAATACAGGGGCGCGAGAGACCCAGTACTTC. Translation gives CASRRNTGARETQYF.

The V and J genes are TRBV6-4 and TRBJ1-4, with no clear D. The CDR3 totals 12 residues. CDR1 and CDR2 (germline): MRHNA, SNTAGT. Trimming stripped 7 bases from V and 8 bases from J, with 11 bases between. In nucleotides, the CDR3 is TGTGCCAGCAAGAGGGAGGTGGAAAAACTGTTTTTT. Translated, it gives CASKREVEKLFF.

The genes are TRBV2 and TRBJ1-4, with TRBD1 identical over 7 bases. The J segment lost 7 bases and the V segment lost 7 bases, leaving 6 bases of the junction unmatched. Germline V CDR1 and CDR2: SNHLY, FYNNEI. CDR3 length: 13 amino acids. The CDR3, as DNA: TGTGCCAGCAATAAGGGGGCGCCTGAAAAACTGTTTTTT. Its protein product is CASNKGAPEKLFF.

Only one count was recorded for this clone. CDR3: CASSLSSGGALGKETQYF. The CDR3 DNA is TGTGCCAGCAGTTTGAGTAGCGGGGGGGCCTTGGGAAAAGAGACCCAGTACTTC. The V call is TRBV27, the J call TRBJ2-5; 11 bases are shared with TRBD2. The CDR3 contains 18 residues. CDR1 and CDR2 (germline): MNHEY, SMNVEV (reference sequence). The V segment lost 3 bases and the J segment 3 bases; nucleotides outside the gene matches: 12.

The chain couples TRBV11-2 to TRBJ2-1; TRBD2 aligns across 11 bases. Germline V lookup: CDR1 SGHAT, CDR2 FQNNGV. This CDR3 spans 15 amino acids. The V segment lost 5 bases and the J segment 5 bases; nucleotides outside the gene matches: 5. This CDR3 reads CASSLSGGGNNEQFF. The CDR3 DNA is TGTGCCAGCAGCCTTAGCGGGGGGGGGAACAATGAGCAGTTCTTC.

The chain recombines TRBV19 with TRBJ1-5; 7 nucleotides match TRBD1. The CDR3 contains 16 residues. Germline trimming cut 4 bases from V and 1 base from J; bases unmatched to any gene: 7. The germline V gene has CDR1 LNHDA and CDR2 SQIVND (reference sequence). CDR3 DNA sequence: TGTGCCAGTAGTAGGGAAACAGGGGACAGCAATCAGCCCCAGCATTTT. This gives the protein CASSRETGDSNQPQHF.

CDR3: CASSTGLAGGHEQFF. DNA for the CDR3: TGTGCCAGTAGTACCGGACTAGCGGGAGGCCATGAGCAGTTCTTC. The chain uses TRBV19 and TRBJ2-1, with 14 bases matching TRBD2. Germline assignment: CDR1 LNHDA and CDR2 SQIVND (reference sequence). The CDR3 has 15 residues. V was pared by 4 bases and J by 8 bases, with 4 bases of the junction left unmatched.

This rearrangement joins TRBV18 to TRBJ1-1; possibly TRBD1 for D (6 bases). Germline lookup yields CDR1 KGHSH and CDR2 LQKENI. CDR3 length equals 14 residues. The ends were cut back, 1 base at V and 3 bases at J, with 9 bases in the middle. The CDR3 coding sequence is TGTGCCAGCTCACCACGGGGGCTTGACACTGAAGCTTTCTTT. This codes for CASSPRGLDTEAFF.